Reported below is one TCR beta chain. These data originate in a study of blood T cell repertoires in COVID-19. Across the study: PBMCs, B-cell-depleted T cells, or T cells provided the cDNA or gDNA that made up the material.

In the original workflow: Scientists estimated how many nucleated cells there were by amplifying reference gene primers. Here immunoSEQ multiplex PCR was the method, and the copy in TCRdb shows in-frame clones only, minus some. Clonal size and the V and J genes are those of that table, whereas D and trimming came from the DNA. Found here are 150,000 to 200,000 clones, around 80% of them singletons; the top ten hold roughly 14%. The sequencing sample was made of peripheral blood. The TCR was taken from a man aged 30 to 45 with active or convalescent COVID-19.

The CDR3 loop reads CASSSQGDQPQHF. CDR3 DNA sequence: TGTGCCAGCAGCTCCCAGGGCGATCAGCCCCAGCATTTT. The chain links TRBV6-5 to TRBJ1-5; D possibly corresponds to TRBD1 (5 bases). Trimming stripped 6 bases from V and 5 bases from J, with 11 bases between. CDR3 length equals 13 residues. The germline V gene encodes CDR1 MNHEY and CDR2 SVGAGI.